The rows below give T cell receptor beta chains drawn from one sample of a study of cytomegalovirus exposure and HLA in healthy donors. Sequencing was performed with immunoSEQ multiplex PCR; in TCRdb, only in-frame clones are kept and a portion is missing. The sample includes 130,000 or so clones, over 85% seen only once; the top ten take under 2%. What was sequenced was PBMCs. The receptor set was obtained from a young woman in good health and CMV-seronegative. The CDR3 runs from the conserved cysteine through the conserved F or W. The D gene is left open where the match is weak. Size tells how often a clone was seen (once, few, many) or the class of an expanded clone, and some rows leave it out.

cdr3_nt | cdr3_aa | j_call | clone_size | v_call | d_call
TGCGCCAGCAGCCAAGGGACTAGCGGCTACGAGCAGTACTTC | CASSQGTSGYEQYF | TRBJ2-7 | . | TRBV4-1 | TRBD2
TGTGCCACCAGCAGCGGAGGATACGAGCAGTACTTC | CATSSGGYEQYF | TRBJ2-7 | . | TRBV15 | .
TGTGCCTGGAGTACAGGGGTGGGGAGCAATCAGCCCCAGCATTTT | CAWSTGVGSNQPQHF | TRBJ1-5 | once | TRBV30 | TRBD1
TGTGCCAGCAGCCTACGGGAGCCCTACAATGAGCAGTTCTTC | CASSLREPYNEQFF | TRBJ2-1 | . | TRBV9 | .
TGTGCCAGTAGTTCAGGTAGCGGCATGTACAATGAGCAGTTCTTC | CASSSGSGMYNEQFF | TRBJ2-1 | . | TRBV19 | .
TGTGCCAGCAGTGCAACAGGGGGCTCCTATAATTCACCCCTCCACTTT | CASSATGGSYNSPLHF | TRBJ1-6 | . | TRBV28 | TRBD1
TGTGCCAGCTCAACAGACATGAACACTGAAGCTTTCTTT | CASSTDMNTEAFF | TRBJ1-1 | . | TRBV18 | .
TGTGCCTGGAAACCAAAGCAGGGCAAAACTGGAAACACCATATATTTT | CAWKPKQGKTGNTIYF | TRBJ1-3 | . | TRBV30 | .
TGTGCCAGCAGCCGGGATTCCAACTATGGCTACACCTTC | CASSRDSNYGYTF | TRBJ1-2 | few | TRBV2 | .
TGTGCCAGCAAGGGTAGGGACAGGGCTTACGAGCAGTACTTC | CASKGRDRAYEQYF | TRBJ2-7 | . | TRBV28 | TRBD1
TGTGCCAGCAGTTTCCACCCCCCGGCTGGGGCCAACGTCCTGACTTTC | CASSFHPPAGANVLTF | TRBJ2-6 | . | TRBV28 | .
TGTGCCAGTAGTATCCGACACTCCTACGAGCAGTACTTC | CASSIRHSYEQYF | TRBJ2-7 | . | TRBV19 | .
TGTGCCAGCAGTTCTCCCGGGACTAGCGGGCGGTCCGAGACCCAGTACTTC | CASSSPGTSGRSETQYF | TRBJ2-5 | . | TRBV28 | TRBD2
TGTGCCAGCAGTTTCCCTATGACGGGGACCTACGAGCAGTACTTC | CASSFPMTGTYEQYF | TRBJ2-7 | . | TRBV28 | .
TGTGCCAGCAGTCCAGAGGGCCACACAGATACGCAGTATTTT | CASSPEGHTDTQYF | TRBJ2-3 | . | TRBV28 | .
TGCGCCAGCAGCTTGGCTGGACAGGGGAACACCGGGGAGCTGTTTTTT | CASSLAGQGNTGELFF | TRBJ2-2 | . | TRBV5-1 | TRBD1
TGTGCCAGCAGTTTACCTTTCGGTACAGGGGGGGACCAAGAGACCCAGTACTTC | CASSLPFGTGGDQETQYF | TRBJ2-5 | once | TRBV28 | .
TGTGCCAGCAGTTACACAACAGCTTCCGAAGCTTTCTTT | CASSYTTASEAFF | TRBJ1-1 | . | TRBV6-5 | .
TGTGCCAGCAGTTTCCCCCCTCAAGGGGCGATTGAAAAACTGTTTTTT | CASSFPPQGAIEKLFF | TRBJ1-4 | once | TRBV28 | .
TGTGCCAGCAGTTACTACGGGACAATAGTCACCGGGGAGCTGTTTTTT | CASSYYGTIVTGELFF | TRBJ2-2 | . | TRBV6-5 | .
TGTGCCAGTAGTACACCGGACAGGTCAACGCAGTATTTT | CASSTPDRSTQYF | TRBJ2-3 | once | TRBV19 | TRBD1
TGTGCCAGCAGCCCGGGGGGGATCAGCACAGATACGCAGTATTTT | CASSPGGISTDTQYF | TRBJ2-3 | . | TRBV5-7 | TRBD2
TGTGCCAGCAGTCCCCGACGGCGTCTAGCGGGAGTAAATAAAAGAGATACGCAGTATTTT | CASSPRRRLAGVNKRDTQYF | TRBJ2-3 | . | TRBV28 | TRBD2
TGCGCCAGCAGCTTGGTCGCGGACATGAACACTGAAGCTTTCTTT | CASSLVADMNTEAFF | TRBJ1-1 | . | TRBV5-1 | .
TGCGCCAGCAGCCAAGATCACTATCCGACCTACGAGCAGTACTTC | CASSQDHYPTYEQYF | TRBJ2-7 | . | TRBV4-1 | .
TGTGCCAGCAGCTTACTGCAGGGGAAGGAACAGAGGGCTTTCTTT | CASSLLQGKEQRAFF | TRBJ1-1 | . | TRBV11-2 | .
TGTGCCAGCAGTGAGGAACAGCTAATCTACGAGCAGTACTTC | CASSEEQLIYEQYF | TRBJ2-7 | . | TRBV2 | .
TGTGCCAGCAGTTTATTATGGGGGGGGGCGGCTAATGAAAAACTGTTTTTT | CASSLLWGGAANEKLFF | TRBJ1-4 | . | TRBV27 | .
TGTGCCAGCAGCTTAGGGCAGGGGAACACCGGGGAGCTGTTTTTT | CASSLGQGNTGELFF | TRBJ2-2 | . | TRBV7-3 | .
TGTGCCAGCACCGGAGGTATATACGAGCAGTACTTC | CASTGGIYEQYF | TRBJ2-7 | . | TRBV28 | .
TGTGCCAGCAGGGGCAGGGATAGTGGCTACACCTTC | CASRGRDSGYTF | TRBJ1-2 | . | TRBV7-9 | .
TGTGCCAGCAGCCCGACAGGGGGCTTTATGGATGAGCAGTTCTTC | CASSPTGGFMDEQFF | TRBJ2-1 | . | TRBV11-2 | TRBD1
TGCAGCGTTGAAGCCCGCCAGTATGAGCAGTTCTTC | CSVEARQYEQFF | TRBJ2-1 | . | TRBV29-1 | .
TGTGCCAGCAGGGGCAGGGGGCTCGGAAACACCATATATTTT | CASRGRGLGNTIYF | TRBJ1-3 | . | TRBV7-3 | TRBD1
TGTGCCAGCGAAAGCGGGCCAAACACAGATACGCAGTATTTT | CASESGPNTDTQYF | TRBJ2-3 | . | TRBV25-1 | .
TGTGCCAGCAGCCGGGGGGCGCGGCTAGCCCAGTTCTTC | CASSRGARLAQFF | TRBJ2-1 | . | TRBV7-3 | .
TGTGCCAGCAGCCCAGGGACTAGCGGACAAGAGACCCAGTACTTC | CASSPGTSGQETQYF | TRBJ2-5 | . | TRBV9 | TRBD2
TGTGCCAGCAGCTTAGTGGTATTGGGCAGGGTACGCTCCTACGAGCAGTACTTC | CASSLVVLGRVRSYEQYF | TRBJ2-7 | . | TRBV11-2 | .
TGTGCCTGGAGTGTTCCCAGGCTGAACACTGAAGCTTTCTTT | CAWSVPRLNTEAFF | TRBJ1-1 | few | TRBV30 | .
TGTGCCAGCAGTTCTAACAATGAGCAGTTCTTC | CASSSNNEQFF | TRBJ2-1 | . | TRBV6-6 | .
TGTGCCAGCAGTTACTCGAGTGACGGGGGCAATGAGCAGTTCTTC | CASSYSSDGGNEQFF | TRBJ2-1 | . | TRBV6-6 | .
TGTGCCAGTAGTCCCTCTATGGATGAGCAGTTCTTC | CASSPSMDEQFF | TRBJ2-1 | . | TRBV19 | .
TGTGCCAGCAGTTACTCGTTTCCGTACAATGAGCAGTTCTTC | CASSYSFPYNEQFF | TRBJ2-1 | . | TRBV6-5 | .
TGTGCCAGCAGTTTATCGGTTGGGGGACTCGAGAAGGGCGAGCAGTACTTC | CASSLSVGGLEKGEQYF | TRBJ2-7 | . | TRBV27 | .
TGTGCCAGCAGCCCCGGACAGGGGAGAATCATTGAGACCCAGTACTTC | CASSPGQGRIIETQYF | TRBJ2-5 | . | TRBV7-9 | TRBD1
TGTGCCATCAGTGAGTCGGTCCAGGGGACAACTGAAGCTTTCTTT | CAISESVQGTTEAFF | TRBJ1-1 | . | TRBV10-3 | .
TGTGCCAGCAGTGCGCAGAGGATGAACACTGAAGCTTTCTTT | CASSAQRMNTEAFF | TRBJ1-1 | . | TRBV2 | .
TGTGCCAGCAGTGATCACAGTAAGGCAGATACGCAGTATTTT | CASSDHSKADTQYF | TRBJ2-3 | . | TRBV25-1 | .
TGTGCCACCAGCCTGGGACAGGGGAGACGGGGCTACACCTTC | CATSLGQGRRGYTF | TRBJ1-2 | once | TRBV15 | TRBD1
TGTGCCAGTCAACCGGGACAGGGGGTTTACGAGCAGTACTTC | CASQPGQGVYEQYF | TRBJ2-7 | . | TRBV6-1 | TRBD1
TGTGCCAGCAGCCAAGCGAGATTCGCGGGGGGGGCTAGCACAGATACGCAGTATTTT | CASSQARFAGGASTDTQYF | TRBJ2-3 | . | TRBV4-2 | TRBD2
TGTGCCAGCAGCTTAATCCCAGGGGCAGGGGAGACCCAGTACTTC | CASSLIPGAGETQYF | TRBJ2-5 | . | TRBV7-3 | .
TGTGCCAGCAGTCGGACAGCCTACGAGCAGTACTTC | CASSRTAYEQYF | TRBJ2-7 | . | TRBV6-5 | .
TGCGCCAGCAGCTTGAATGCGGGAACCGGGGAGCTGTTTTTT | CASSLNAGTGELFF | TRBJ2-2 | . | TRBV5-1 | .
TGTGCCAGCAGCGTAGCCGTCTTTACAGATACGCAGTATTTT | CASSVAVFTDTQYF | TRBJ2-3 | . | TRBV9 | .